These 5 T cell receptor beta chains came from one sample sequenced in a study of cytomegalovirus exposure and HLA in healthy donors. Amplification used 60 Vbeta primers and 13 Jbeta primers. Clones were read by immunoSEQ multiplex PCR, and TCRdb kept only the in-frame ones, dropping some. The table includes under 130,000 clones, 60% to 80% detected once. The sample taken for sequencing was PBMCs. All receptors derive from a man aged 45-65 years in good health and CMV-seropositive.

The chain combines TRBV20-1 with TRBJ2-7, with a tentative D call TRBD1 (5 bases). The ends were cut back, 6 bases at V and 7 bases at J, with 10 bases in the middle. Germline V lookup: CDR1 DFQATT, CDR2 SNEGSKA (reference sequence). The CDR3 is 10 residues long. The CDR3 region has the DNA TGCAGTGCCCAAAGGACAGAGCAGTACTTC. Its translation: CSAQRTEQYF.

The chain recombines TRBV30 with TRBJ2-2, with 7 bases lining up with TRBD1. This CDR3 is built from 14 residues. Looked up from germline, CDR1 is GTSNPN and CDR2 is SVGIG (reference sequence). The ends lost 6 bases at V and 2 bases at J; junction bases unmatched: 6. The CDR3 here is CACQGDVNTGELFF. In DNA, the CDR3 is TGTGCCTGCCAGGGGGACGTAAACACCGGGGAGCTGTTTTTT. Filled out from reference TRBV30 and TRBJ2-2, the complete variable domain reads SQTIHQWPATLVQPVGSPLSLECTVEGTSNPNLYWYRQAAGRGLQLLFYSVGIGQISSEVPQNLSASRPQDRQFILSSKKLLLSDSGFYLCACQGDVNTGELFFGEGSRLTVL.

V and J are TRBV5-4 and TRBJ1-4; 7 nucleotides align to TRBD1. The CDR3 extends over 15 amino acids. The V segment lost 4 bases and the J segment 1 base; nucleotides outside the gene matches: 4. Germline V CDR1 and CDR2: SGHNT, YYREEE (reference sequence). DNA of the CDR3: TGTGCCAGCAGCGAGGGGGCGGGAACTAATGAAAAACTGTTTTTT. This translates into CASSEGAGTNEKLFF.

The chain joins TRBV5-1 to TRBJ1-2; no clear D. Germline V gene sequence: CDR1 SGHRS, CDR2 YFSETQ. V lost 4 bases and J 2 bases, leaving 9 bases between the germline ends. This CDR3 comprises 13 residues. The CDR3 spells CASSLTQNYGYTF. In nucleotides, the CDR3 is TGCGCCAGCAGCCTGACTCAGAACTATGGCTACACCTTC.

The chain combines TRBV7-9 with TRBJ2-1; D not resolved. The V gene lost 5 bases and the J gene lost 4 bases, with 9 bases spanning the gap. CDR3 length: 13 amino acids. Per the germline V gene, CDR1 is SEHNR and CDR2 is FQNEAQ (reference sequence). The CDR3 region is CASSPDTYNEQFF. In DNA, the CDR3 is TGTGCCAGCAGCCCTGACACTTACAATGAGCAGTTCTTC.